Below, one T cell receptor (beta chain) is given with its context. Within the sample, other DNA sequences also encode this same CDR3. The method was immunoSEQ multiplex PCR; TCRdb's version includes in-frame clones alone and lacks a portion of them. The sample has millions of clones; less than 95% are singletons. These data originate in a study of shared clonotypes between healthy human individuals. CD45RO-negative CD8 cells positively selected for CCR7 made up the naive population, which excluded terminally differentiated effector memory CD45RA+ cells. The V gene lost 2 bases and the J gene lost 1 base, with 11 bases spanning the gap. The CDR3 consists of 15 residues. The germline CDR1 and CDR2 sequences are MDHEN and SYDVKM.

The origin of this receptor is a man between 18 and 29 years old in good health. The source material was naive CD8+ T cells sorted from blood. The V and J genes are TRBV28 and TRBJ1-1; maybe TRBD1 (5 bases). CDR3 loop: CASSLPTGANTEAFF. As DNA, the CDR3 is TGTGCCAGCAGTTTACCGACCGGGGCGAACACTGAAGCTTTCTTT.